Presented here are 14 T cell receptor beta chains from one specimen sequenced in a study of tumor-infiltrating lymphocytes in oesophageal squamous cell carcinoma. TCRdb reprocessed the PCR reads with MiXCR, giving one entry per CDR3 protein. The top ten hold roughly 27% of the sample, which has about 10,000 distinct CDR3 sequences, roughly 60% seen once. Sequenced sample: esophageal tumor tissue. The receptors here all came from a female donor with esophageal squamous cell carcinoma.

This chain connects TRBV7-8 to TRBJ2-7; TRBD2 matches 7 bases. The CDR3 contains 15 residues. Germline trimming cut 5 bases from V and 3 bases from J; bases unmatched to any gene: 10. The germline V gene encodes CDR1 SGHVS and CDR2 FQNEAQ. Here the CDR3 DNA reads TGTGCCAGCAGCCCCCGGCGGGAGCCCCGCTACGAGCAGTACTTC. Translating it yields CASSPRREPRYEQYF.

The genes are TRBV7-6 and TRBJ2-3; D is perhaps TRBD1 (6 bases). The germline gives CDR1 SGHVS, CDR2 FNYEAQ. With 7 bases removed from V and 0 bases from J, the gap between germline ends came to 14 bases. The CDR3 has 15 amino acids. The CDR3, as DNA: TGTGCCAGCACCCAGATAACAGGGAGCACAGATACGCAGTATTTT. The encoded protein is CASTQITGSTDTQYF.

The V gene is TRBV12-2, the J gene TRBJ2-1; the table gives TRBD1 as D, unverified against the DNA. TRBV12-2 is reported as a pseudogene. This CDR3 has 14 amino acids. The CDR3 nucleotides read TGTGCAAGTCGCTTAAACAGGGTCCAAGAGACCCAGTTCTTC. It is translated as CASRLNRVQETQFF.

J is TRBJ2-6 and V is TRBV7-1; TRBD2 agrees at 8 bases. The J call is in doubt because the DNA end fits TRBJ2-4 better. TRBV7-1 is noted as an ORF with a role that remains uncertain. The length of the CDR3 is 14 residues. This chain's CDR3 is CASSRTAGGNIQYF. The CDR3 bases are TGTGCCAGCAGCCGGACCGCGGGGGGTAACATTCAGTACTTC.

In regard to this clonotype: Relative to the germline gene, one junction end is altered; a read error may explain this. The chain links TRBV10-3 to TRBJ2-4; D is possibly TRBD1 (5 bases). The CDR3 consists of 12 residues. The germline V gene encodes CDR1 ENHRY and CDR2 SYGVKD. The CDR3 coding sequence is TGTGCCACCAGGACAATGAACACTGAAGCTTTCTTC. The encoded protein is CATRTMNTEAFF.

At least ten counts were recorded for this clonotype. A much bigger clone sits one base away, suggesting this may be a read error. The chain recombines TRBV24-1 with TRBJ2-1, with 8 bases matching TRBD1. Near its end, the DNA agrees better with TRBJ2-7, so the J call may be wrong. Germline values: CDR1 KGHDR, CDR2 SFDVKD. CDR3 length equals 15 residues. The CDR3 nucleotides are TGTGCCACCAGTGTGGGGGGACAGGCCCGCAATGAGCAGTACTTC. This gives the protein CATSVGGQARNEQYF.

V and J are TRBV7-2 and TRBJ2-4; D uncertain. V was shortened by 2 bases and J by 13 bases, with 21 bases between the two germline ends. The CDR3 runs 15 residues. CDR1 is SGHTA and CDR2 is FQGNSA in the germline V gene. The CDR3 nucleotides read TGTGCCAGCAGCTTAAACCTTGGACGAAGCAATGAGCAGTACTTC. Translation gives CASSLNLGRSNEQYF.

This rearrangement joins TRBV11-1 to TRBJ1-1, with no clear D. The DNA end lines up better with TRBJ2-1; the J call may be wrong. This CDR3 comprises 13 residues. Per germline, CDR1 SGHAT and CDR2 FQDESV (reference sequence). CDR3 loop: CASSLASGPEQFF. The CDR3 bases are TGTGCCAGCAGCTTAGCTTCAGGTCCCGAGCAGTTCTTC.

This sequence joins TRBV5-4 and TRBJ2-7; possibly TRBD2 for D (6 bases). The J call may not be correct, given that the DNA end is closer to TRBJ2-5. The germline V gene encodes CDR1 SGHNT and CDR2 YYREEE (reference sequence). The CDR3 spans 13 residues. This CDR3 reads CASSRDFQETQYF. In nucleotides, the CDR3 is TGTGCCAGCAGTCGGGACTTCCAAGAGACCCAGTACTTC.

The genes are TRBV7-6 and TRBJ2-1; D is unclear. Trimming left V 3 bases short and J 8 bases short, with 11 bases between. The CDR3 consists of 13 residues. Germline V lookup: CDR1 SGHVS, CDR2 FNYEAQ. In nucleotides, the CDR3 is TGTGCCAGCAGCTTCCTGGGTAGGGATGAGCAGTTCTTC. Residues: CASSFLGRDEQFF.

This clonotype was seen many times. Here the CDR3 omits its conserved ending phenylalanine or tryptophan, so a read error is the likely source. It is unclear where the CDR3 begins or ends on the DNA, so no DNA is shown, and the CDR3 is as TCRdb lists it. The V and J genes are TRBV7-2 and TRBJ2-4; the D call TRBD2 from the table was never checked on the DNA. The CDR3 is 9 residues long, ends included. The V gene's germline CDR1 is SGHTA and CDR2 FQGNSA. The CDR3 spells CASSQGLAG.

This clonotype was seen only a few times. This chain connects TRBV7-2 to TRBJ2-5; D is unresolved. Gene TRBJ2-1 matches the end of the DNA better, so the J call may be wrong. The length of the CDR3 is 14 residues. Germline CDR1 is SGHTA and CDR2 is FQGNSA. CDR3 nucleotide sequence: TGTGCCAGCAGCTTAGGTTGGCTCTCCAATGAGCAGTTCTTC. This gives the protein CASSLGWLSNEQFF.

This clonotype was recorded a few times. The chain uses TRBV11-3 and TRBJ2-7; unclear D gene. Germline V lookup: CDR1 SGHNT, CDR2 YENEEA. The CDR3 consists of 16 residues. V shed 0 bases and J shed 5 bases, with 17 bases lying between them. DNA of the CDR3: TGTGCCAGCAGCTTAGATTCTGGGCGAACCTTGGACGAGCAGTACTTC. Residues: CASSLDSGRTLDEQYF.

The J gene is TRBJ2-6, the V gene TRBV7-3; possible D gene TRBD2, 5 bases. The germline V and J ends were trimmed by 3 bases and 7 bases, with 13 bases remaining between them. CDR1 SGHTA and CDR2 FQGTGA come from the germline V gene. The CDR3 extends over 15 amino acids. The CDR3 reads CASSFGSHSANVLTF. In DNA, the CDR3 is TGTGCCAGCAGCTTTGGGAGCCATTCAGCCAACGTCCTGACTTTC.